These T cell receptor beta chains were read from a single sample in a study of shared clonotypes between healthy human individuals. Sequenced by immunoSEQ multiplex PCR; TCRdb stores in-frame clones only, minus some. Found here are about 2 million clones, over 85% of them singletons; the top ten hold under 1.5%. Sequencing was done on a sample of naive CD8+ T cells sorted from blood. The receptors here all came from a man in his late teens or twenties in good health. Both conserved end residues are part of each CDR3. A D gene is named only where the DNA matches it firmly. The size field is filled for only some rows; it gives once, few, many or a size class.

TRBJ2-5 . . TRBV7-9 TGTGCCAGCAGCTTAGTGGCGCAAGAGACCCAGTACTTC CASSLVAQETQYF
TRBJ2-7 . . TRBV5-4 TGTGCCACCACGATGACAACCGGGGAGCAGTACTTC CATTMTTGEQYF
TRBJ2-3 . TRBD2 TRBV4-1 TGCGCCAGCAGCCAAGGCGATTGGAGCGGGAAAACAGATACGCAGTATTTT CASSQGDWSGKTDTQYF
TRBJ1-2 . . TRBV6-5 TGTGCCAGCAGTTATTTGGCCCTAGGGCCGGACTATGGCTACACCTTC CASSYLALGPDYGYTF
TRBJ1-5 few . TRBV19 TGTGCCAGTAGTAAGGACGTAGGCAATCAGCCCCAGCATTTT CASSKDVGNQPQHF
TRBJ2-7 . TRBD2 TRBV5-5 TGTGCCAGCAGCTTGGAGGCTAGCGGGGCCTACGAGCAGTACTTC CASSLEASGAYEQYF
TRBJ1-4 . TRBD1 TRBV2 TGTGCCGGATCTCGGGACAGGGGACTTAAGAACGAAAAACTGTTTTTT CAGSRDRGLKNEKLFF
TRBJ1-5 . . TRBV4-3 TGCGCCAGCAGCCAAGATGTGGCGGCTATCAATCAGCCCCAGCATTTT CASSQDVAAINQPQHF
TRBJ1-2 . TRBD1 TRBV2 TGTGCCAGCAGTCGGACAGGGGTTGATGGCTACACCTTC CASSRTGVDGYTF
TRBJ1-3 . . TRBV6-1 TGTGCCAGCAACGGCCCTGGAAACACCATATATTTT CASNGPGNTIYF
TRBJ2-7 . TRBD2 TRBV7-6 TGTGCCAGCAGCTGGCGGGAGGGTTACGAGCAGTACTTC CASSWREGYEQYF
TRBJ1-2 . . TRBV12-1 TGTGCCAGCAGCTTCCCCCGGGCCTATGGCTACACCTTC CASSFPRAYGYTF
TRBJ2-3 . . TRBV5-8 TGTGCCAGCAGCGGGGTGAAGGGCGAGACAGATACGCAGTATTTT CASSGVKGETDTQYF
TRBJ1-2 . . TRBV7-9 TGTGCCAGCAGCTTAGGGCCAAAAAAATTAGGGGATGGCTACACCTTC CASSLGPKKLGDGYTF
TRBJ2-7 . . TRBV25-1 TGTGCCAGCAGTGAACGTGGCATCTCCTACGAGCAGTACTTC CASSERGISYEQYF
TRBJ2-7 . . TRBV7-6 TGTGCCAGCAGCCTCGGAGGGGATAGCTCCTACGAGCAGTACTTC CASSLGGDSSYEQYF
TRBJ1-5 . TRBD1 TRBV9 TGTGCCAGCAGCTCGACAGGGACGGGCAATCAGCCCCAGCATTTT CASSSTGTGNQPQHF
TRBJ2-7 . . TRBV27 TGTGCCAGCAGTTTTCCCGGGCGGACCTACGAGCAGTACTTC CASSFPGRTYEQYF
TRBJ1-2 . TRBD1 TRBV6-6 TGTGCCAGCAGTTACGGAGGGGGCGGGGGGTATGGCTACACCTTC CASSYGGGGGYGYTF
TRBJ2-7 . TRBD1 TRBV11-3 TGTGCCAGCAGCACAGGGGCCCACGAGCAGTACTTC CASSTGAHEQYF
TRBJ1-6 . TRBD1 TRBV30 TGTGCCTGGAGTAGGGACAGCCTATCCTATAATTCACCCCTCCACTTT CAWSRDSLSYNSPLHF
TRBJ2-7 . . TRBV15 TGTGCCACCAGCAGCAGTAGGCAGGGGAATAACGAGCAGTACTTC CATSSSRQGNNEQYF
TRBJ2-3 . . TRBV29-1 TGCAGCGTTGACGAACAAGGAATGGGGACAGATACGCAGTATTTT CSVDEQGMGTDTQYF
TRBJ2-7 . . TRBV11-2 TGTGCCAGCAGCTTTGGCCAGTTCTCCTACGAGCAGTACTTC CASSFGQFSYEQYF
TRBJ2-1 . . TRBV27 TGTGCCAGCAGTTTATCAAGGGGAGACAATGAGCAGTTCTTC CASSLSRGDNEQFF
TRBJ2-7 . . TRBV7-6 TGTGCCAGCAGCTTAGAAGTTAGTTACGCGCAGTACTTC CASSLEVSYAQYF
TRBJ2-1 . . TRBV29-1 TGCAGCGTTGCTGGCAATGAGCAGTTCTTC CSVAGNEQFF
TRBJ2-7 . TRBD1 TRBV27 TGTGCCAGCAGTTTATTTCGAGGGGGCTATTACGAGCAGTACTTC CASSLFRGGYYEQYF
TRBJ2-2 . . TRBV5-8 TGTGCCAGCAGCTTGAGGATGGCAGGGCTGACGACCGGGGAGCTGTTTTTT CASSLRMAGLTTGELFF
TRBJ1-1 . . TRBV5-4 TGTGCCAGCAGCTTGGTCGGACCAGGGAACACTGAAGCTTTCTTT CASSLVGPGNTEAFF
TRBJ2-1 . TRBD2 TRBV7-6 TGTGCCAGCGGGCGGGGGGCTCTTTCCTCCTACAATGAGCAGTTCTTC CASGRGALSSYNEQFF
TRBJ2-7 . . TRBV11-2 TGTGCCAGCAGCCCAGTGGCGGTAGACGAGCAGTACTTC CASSPVAVDEQYF
TRBJ2-3 . . TRBV9 TGTGCCAGCAGCGTAGGAGTGACTTCTAGCACAGATACGCAGTATTTT CASSVGVTSSTDTQYF
TRBJ2-1 . . TRBV9 TGTGCCAGCAGCGTAGCCGAGGACACCTTCTCCTACAATGAGCAGTTCTTC CASSVAEDTFSYNEQFF
TRBJ2-1 . TRBD1 TRBV27 TGTGCCAGCAGTTTATCGGGGACAGGGACGATCCATGAGCAGTTCTTC CASSLSGTGTIHEQFF
TRBJ1-5 . . TRBV28 TGTGCCAGCAGTCAAACAGGGTACGGCAATCAGCCCCAGCATTTT CASSQTGYGNQPQHF
TRBJ2-3 . TRBD2 TRBV6-5 TGTGCCAGCAGCCACCGACTAGCCGACACAGATACGCAGTATTTT CASSHRLADTDTQYF
TRBJ2-1 . . TRBV19 TGTGCCAGTAGTATTTGGGGGGACTCCTACAATGAGCAGTTCTTC CASSIWGDSYNEQFF
TRBJ2-2 . TRBD2 TRBV16 TGTGCCAGCAACCCCTTGACTAGCACCTTGAACACCGGGGAGCTGTTTTTT CASNPLTSTLNTGELFF
TRBJ2-7 . . TRBV6-1 TGTGCCAGCAGTGAAGGGGCTGACGCACCCTACGAGCAGTACTTC CASSEGADAPYEQYF
TRBJ1-4 . . TRBV9 TGTGCCAGCAGCGTAGGCGAAGGGGTTGAAAAACTGTTTTTT CASSVGEGVEKLFF
TRBJ2-6 . TRBD1 TRBV7-8 TGTGCCAGCAGCTTAGCGCCGGGACAGGGAAGCTCTGGGGCCAACGTCCTGACTTTC CASSLAPGQGSSGANVLTF
TRBJ1-6 . . TRBV7-2 TGTGCCAGCAGCTTAAACGGACAAGAAAATTCACCCCTCCACTTT CASSLNGQENSPLHF
TRBJ2-7 . TRBD1 TRBV6-1 TGTGCCAGCAGTCCCAGGGGGCGAGACTACGAGCAGTACTTC CASSPRGRDYEQYF
TRBJ1-5 . TRBD1 TRBV13 TGTGCCAGCAGCTTAGGGACAGGGGGTGGACAGCCCCAGCATTTT CASSLGTGGGQPQHF
TRBJ2-7 . . TRBV19 TGTGCCAGTAGTACCGCAGGAGGCTACGAGCAGTACTTC CASSTAGGYEQYF
TRBJ2-1 . TRBD1 TRBV7-6 TGTGCCAGCAGCAACCGACAGGGAAGGGACAATGAGCAGTTCTTC CASSNRQGRDNEQFF
TRBJ2-3 . . TRBV14 TGTGCCAGCAGCCAAGAAAGAGGGGAGAATTTAGCAGATACGCAGTATTTT CASSQERGENLADTQYF
TRBJ1-1 . . TRBV13 TGTGCCAGCAGCTACTCCAGGGTCGCTGAAGCTTTCTTT CASSYSRVAEAFF
TRBJ2-5 . . TRBV4-2 TGTGCCAGCAGCCAGTCGAGGGGCCTGGAAGAGACCCAGTACTTC CASSQSRGLEETQYF
TRBJ1-2 . . TRBV7-2 TGTGCCAAAAGGACACAGGGCGGTGACTATGGCTACACCTTC CAKRTQGGDYGYTF
TRBJ2-2 . TRBD1 TRBV2 TGTGCCAGCAGTGCGAGGGCAGGGGGCGCCCCGACCGGGGAGCTGTTTTTT CASSARAGGAPTGELFF
TRBJ1-2 . TRBD1 TRBV13 TGTGCCAGCAGCACGACAGGGGAACGTGGCTACACCTTC CASSTTGERGYTF
TRBJ2-7 . TRBD2 TRBV5-1 TGCGCCAGCAGCTCACCTGGACTAGCGGGGGATTACGAGCAGTACTTC CASSSPGLAGDYEQYF
TRBJ1-2 . . TRBV7-2 TGTGCCAGCAGCCCTCCGGGATCTGGCTACACCTTC CASSPPGSGYTF